These 13 T cell receptor beta chains were sequenced from one sample in a study of cytomegalovirus exposure and HLA in healthy donors (dated by TCRdb to 2016 to 2017). The library was obtained by the immunoSEQ multiplex PCR assay. A mixture of 60 forward primers for TCR Vbeta segments and 13 reverse primers for TCR Jbeta segments was used in the multiplex PCR. TCRdb limited this immuneACCESS table to in-frame rearrangements with V and J called. A share of clones is missing; checked studies link under half to unresolved V genes, and the rest is unexplained. This sample gives roughly 150,000 clones in total; around 77% of them show up just once. The ten largest clonotypes hold 2% to 2.5% of the sample. The sequenced sample was PBMCs. These receptors came from a man aged 25 to 40 in good health and CMV-seronegative.

The chain is built from TRBV4-1 and TRBJ2-7; D is uncertain. V lost 3 bases, J lost 3 bases, and 15 bases lay in between. The CDR3 runs to 15 residues. The germline CDR1 and CDR2 sequences are MGHRA and YSYEKL. CDR3 in DNA: TGCGCCAGCAGCCAGGTTATGAGAGGCGGCTACGAGCAGTACTTC. It is translated as CASSQVMRGGYEQYF.

This clone appeared a single time. This sequence joins TRBV7-3 and TRBJ2-2; D remains unclear. Germline values: CDR1 SGHTA, CDR2 FQGTGA. The V and J ends lost 1 base and 1 base respectively, with 4 bases between them. This CDR3 has 14 amino acids. The CDR3: CASSLNKNTGELFF. CDR3 nucleotide sequence: TGTGCCAGCAGCTTAAATAAGAACACCGGGGAGCTGTTTTTT.

The J gene is TRBJ2-3, the V gene TRBV4-1, with D perhaps matching TRBD1 (7 bases). Trimming stripped 8 bases from V and 3 bases from J, with 18 bases between. This CDR3 region has 15 residues. Germline loops: CDR1 MGHRA, CDR2 YSYEKL. The CDR3 bases are TGCGCCAGCGGGCCGAGACAGGGAGGAACAGATACGCAGTATTTT. Its translation: CASGPRQGGTDTQYF.

This chain links TRBV19 with TRBJ1-5, with a possible D match to TRBD1 (5 bases). Trimming shortened V by 6 bases and J by 2 bases, and 14 bases separated the two germline ends. Germline V lookup: CDR1 LNHDA, CDR2 SQIVND (reference sequence). CDR3 size: 15 residues. The CDR3: CASRRPGGGNQPQHF. For the CDR3, the DNA is TGTGCCAGTAGGAGGCCGGGAGGGGGCAATCAGCCCCAGCATTTT.

This chain uses TRBV2 with TRBJ2-7; maybe TRBD1 (6 bases). The CDR3 is 16 residues long. Between the trimmed V and J ends, which lost 4 bases and 0 bases, there was a span of 16 bases. Germline lookup yields CDR1 SNHLY and CDR2 FYNNEI. In DNA form, the CDR3 reads TGTGCCAGCAGTGGTGAAACAGGGATTTCCTCCTACGAGCAGTACTTC. This gives the protein CASSGETGISSYEQYF.

The J gene is TRBJ2-7, the V gene TRBV25-1, with 11 bases lining up with TRBD2. CDR3 size: 14 residues. Trimming took 9 bases from V and 2 from J; bases not matched to a gene: 6. The germline V gene encodes CDR1 MGHDK and CDR2 SYGVNS. In DNA form, the CDR3 reads TGTGCCAGTAATCCGGGACTAGCGGCCTACGAGCAGTACTTC. This codes for CASNPGLAAYEQYF.

This clone turned up a few times. In DNA form, the CDR3 reads TGCAGCGTTTCCGGGACAGGGTTGCACGAGCAGTACTTC. This encodes CSVSGTGLHEQYF. The chain carries TRBV29-1 and TRBJ2-7, with 9 bases that match TRBD1. Germline CDR1 SQVTM, CDR2 ANQGSEA. The CDR3 totals 13 residues. V was clipped by 5 bases and J by 5 bases; unmatched bases: 7.

The chain links TRBV5-1 to TRBJ2-2; 7 nucleotides align to TRBD2. Losses at the gene ends were 0 bases for V and 4 bases for J; bases not matched to a gene: 6. Germline V gives CDR1 SGHRS, CDR2 YFSETQ. The CDR3 totals 16 residues. CDR3 nucleotide sequence: TGCGCCAGCAGCTTGGTTTCAGGCGGGAGCACCGGGGAGCTGTTTTTT. Its protein is CASSLVSGGSTGELFF.

The chain combines TRBV6-5 with TRBJ2-1, with 12 nucleotides matching TRBD2. V dropped 5 bases and J dropped 4; count of bases not matched to a gene: 0. Per germline, CDR1 MNHEY and CDR2 SVGAGI. The CDR3 runs to 14 residues. The CDR3 DNA reads as TGTGCCAGCAGTGGACTAGCGGGGTACAATGAGCAGTTCTTC. This sequence encodes CASSGLAGYNEQFF.

This clone was detected once. The genes are TRBV5-1 and TRBJ2-3; 7 nucleotides align to TRBD2. The V gene's germline CDR1 is SGHRS and CDR2 YFSETQ. CDR3 length: 16 residues. V lost 4 bases and J lost 4; bases outside the gene matches: 12. Written as DNA, the CDR3 is TGCGCCAGCAGCACGGGTGGGGGGAGGGCCGCAGATACGCAGTATTTT. Translating it yields CASSTGGGRAADTQYF.

The V call is TRBV6-1, the J call TRBJ2-5; tentative D call: TRBD1 (6 bases). With 5 bases removed from V and 5 bases from J, the gap between germline ends came to 9 bases. Germline assignment: CDR1 MNHNS and CDR2 SASEGT. The CDR3 spans 12 residues. DNA for the CDR3: TGTGCCAGCAGTACAGGGTACGAGACCCAGTACTTC. Its translation is CASSTGYETQYF.

This clone showed up just a few times. Other nucleotide sequences in the sample specify the same CDR3. The rearrangement uses TRBV5-4 and TRBJ2-5; TRBD1 agrees at 10 bases. The CDR3 runs 14 residues. V gave up 4 bases and J gave up 5 bases; unmatched junction bases: 5. Germline CDR1 reads SGHNT; CDR2 reads YYREEE (reference sequence). For the CDR3, the DNA is TGTGCCAGCAGCCCGACAGGGGGCAGGGAGACCCAGTACTTC. This codes for CASSPTGGRETQYF.

The V call is TRBV5-1, the J call TRBJ2-3; 7 bases line up with TRBD1. Germline assignment: CDR1 SGHRS and CDR2 YFSETQ. V lost 1 base, J lost 1 base, and 3 bases stayed unmatched. This CDR3 comprises 15 residues. The chain's CDR3 is CASSLKDRGTDTQYF. In nucleotides, the CDR3 is TGCGCCAGCAGCTTGAAAGACAGGGGCACAGATACGCAGTATTTT. Filled out from reference TRBV5-1 and TRBJ2-3, the complete variable domain reads KAGVTQTPRYLIKTRGQQVTLSCSPISGHRSVSWYQQTPGQGLQFLFEYFSETQRNKGNFPGRFSGRQFSNSRSEMNVSTLELGDSALYLCASSLKDRGTDTQYFGPGTRLTVL.